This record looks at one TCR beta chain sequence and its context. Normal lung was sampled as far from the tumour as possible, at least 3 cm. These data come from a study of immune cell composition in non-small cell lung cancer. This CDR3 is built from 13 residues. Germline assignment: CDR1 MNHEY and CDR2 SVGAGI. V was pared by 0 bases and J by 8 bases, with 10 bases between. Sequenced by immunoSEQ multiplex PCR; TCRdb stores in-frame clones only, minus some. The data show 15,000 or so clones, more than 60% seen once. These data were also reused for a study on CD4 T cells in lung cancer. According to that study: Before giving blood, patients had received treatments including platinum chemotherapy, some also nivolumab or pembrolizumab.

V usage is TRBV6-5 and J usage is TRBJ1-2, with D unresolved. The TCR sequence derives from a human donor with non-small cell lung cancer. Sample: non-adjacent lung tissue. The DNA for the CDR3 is TGTGCCAGCAGTTACTCTACGGTGGCGGGCTACACCTTC. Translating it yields CASSYSTVAGYTF.